The following is a T cell receptor beta chain sequence with its context. The data stem from a study of glioma-infiltrating T cells after dendritic cell vaccination. The length of the CDR3 is 14 residues. With V trimmed by 3 bases and J by 6 bases, 5 bases remained unmatched. Germline CDR1 reads KGHSH; CDR2 reads LQKENI. Measured with immunoSEQ multiplex PCR; TCRdb has only the in-frame clones, and not every one. Of roughly 96,000 clones in the sample, approximately 80% are singletons; the top ten hold 6%. Sequences were derived from blood, sampled before dendritic cell vaccination. The sequence was collected from a human donor with glioblastoma. The chain joins TRBV18 to TRBJ1-1, with 9 bases aligning to TRBD1. The CDR3 DNA sequence: TGTGCCAGCTCACCCTTACGGACAGGGGCTGAAGCTTTCTTT. Encoded protein: CASSPLRTGAEAFF.